This T cell receptor (beta chain) was profiled in a study of cytomegalovirus exposure and HLA in healthy donors. Study-wide context: The 110 million or so unique TCR beta sequences, from around 200 million T cells, were found by an earlier analysis. Findings and limits, study-wide: Analysis performed later showed TCR beta chains linked to HLA being more clonally expanded than equally common others. Highest at DRB1 and lowest at HLA-C, TCR association rates differed among HLA loci in a later analysis.

This clone appeared once. Its antigen is unidentified. The PCR contained 60 Vbeta and 13 Jbeta primers. TCRdb keeps only in-frame clones here, not all; method: immunoSEQ multiplex PCR. Among 120,000 to 150,000 clones listed, roughly four fifths were seen once. V was clipped by 5 bases and J by 6 bases; unmatched bases: 7. CDR3 length equals 15 residues. Germline V gene lookup returns CDR1 ENHRY and CDR2 SYGVKD. The chain recombines TRBV10-3 with TRBJ1-5, with TRBD1 identical over 10 bases. The TCR sequence derives from a woman in her thirties or forties in good health and CMV-seronegative. The sequenced sample was PBMCs. CDR3 DNA: TGTGCCATCAGTACGGGACAGGGGTTAGCTCAGCCCCAGCATTTT. Protein sequence: CAISTGQGLAQPQHF.